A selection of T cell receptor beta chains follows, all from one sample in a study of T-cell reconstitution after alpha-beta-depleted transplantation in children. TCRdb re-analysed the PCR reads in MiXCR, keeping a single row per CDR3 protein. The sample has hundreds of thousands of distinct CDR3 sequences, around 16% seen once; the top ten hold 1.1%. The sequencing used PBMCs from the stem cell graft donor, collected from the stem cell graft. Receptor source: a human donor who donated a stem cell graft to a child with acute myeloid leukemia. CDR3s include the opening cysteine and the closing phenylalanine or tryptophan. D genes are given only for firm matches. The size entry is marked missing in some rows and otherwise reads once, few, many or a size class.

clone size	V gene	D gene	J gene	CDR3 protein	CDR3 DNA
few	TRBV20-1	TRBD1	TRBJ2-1	CSARSAAGGSYNEQFF	TGCAGTGCTAGGTCGGCGGCAGGGGGCTCCTACAATGAGCAGTTCTTC
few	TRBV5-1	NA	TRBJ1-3	CASSFLATSSGNTIYF	TGCGCCAGCAGCTTTTTAGCGACTTCCTCTGGAAACACCATATATTTT
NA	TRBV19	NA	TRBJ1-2	CALGGGAGYGYTF	TGTGCCCTCGGTGGAGGGGCAGGCTATGGCTACACCTTC
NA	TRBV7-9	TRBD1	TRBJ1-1	CASSHTGGEEAFF	TGTGCCAGCAGCCATACAGGGGGCGAGGAAGCTTTCTTT
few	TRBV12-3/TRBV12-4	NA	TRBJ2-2	CASSFALDRTGELFF	TGTGCCAGCAGTTTCGCGCTAGATAGAACCGGGGAGCTGTTTTTT
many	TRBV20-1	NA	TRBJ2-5	CSARARGTETQYF	TGCAGTGCTAGAGCAAGGGGGACAGAGACCCAGTACTTC
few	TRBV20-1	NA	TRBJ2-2	CSAIEGPNTGELFF	TGCAGTGCTATCGAAGGACCCAACACCGGGGAGCTGTTTTTT
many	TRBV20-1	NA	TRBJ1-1	CSASYPLEGGTEAFF	TGCAGTGCTTCCTACCCCTTAGAGGGCGGCACTGAAGCTTTCTTT
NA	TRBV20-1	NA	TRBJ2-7	CSASRRARSYEQYF	TGCAGTGCTAGCCGACGGGCCCGATCCTACGAGCAGTACTTC
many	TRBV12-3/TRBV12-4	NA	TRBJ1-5	CASSLIRQANQPQHF	TGTGCCAGCAGTTTAATTCGACAGGCCAATCAGCCCCAGCATTTT
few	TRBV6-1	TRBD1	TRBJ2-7	CASRRQGPLYEQYF	TGTGCCAGCAGGAGACAGGGGCCTCTCTACGAGCAGTACTTC
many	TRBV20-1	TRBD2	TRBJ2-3	CSARAYGLAGYTDTQYF	TGCAGTGCTAGAGCCTATGGCCTAGCGGGGTACACAGATACGCAGTATTTT
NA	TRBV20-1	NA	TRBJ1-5	CCARGWGPGGNQPQHF	TGCTGTGCTAGAGGATGGGGTCCCGGGGGCAATCAGCCCCAGCATTTT
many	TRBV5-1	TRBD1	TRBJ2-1	CASSLEGGAYNEQFF	TGCGCCAGCAGCTTGGAAGGGGGCGCGTACAATGAGCAGTTCTTC